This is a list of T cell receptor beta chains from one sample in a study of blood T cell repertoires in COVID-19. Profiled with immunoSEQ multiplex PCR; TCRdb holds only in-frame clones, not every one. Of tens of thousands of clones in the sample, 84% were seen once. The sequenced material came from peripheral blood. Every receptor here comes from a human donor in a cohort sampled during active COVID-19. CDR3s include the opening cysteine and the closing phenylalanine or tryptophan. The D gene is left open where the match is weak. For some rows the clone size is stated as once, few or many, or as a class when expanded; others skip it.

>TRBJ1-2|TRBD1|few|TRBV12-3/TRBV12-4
TGTGCCAGCAGGGACAGGGTTTACTATGGCTACACCTTC
CASRDRVYYGYTF
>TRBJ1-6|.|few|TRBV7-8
TGTGCCAGCAGCCCCCGGGGGACACCCCTCCACTTT
CASSPRGTPLHF
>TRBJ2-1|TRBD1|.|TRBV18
TGTGCCAGCTCACAGACAGGGGACTCCTACAATGAGCAGTTCTTC
CASSQTGDSYNEQFF
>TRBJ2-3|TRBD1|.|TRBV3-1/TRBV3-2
TGTGCCAGCAGCCAAAACAGGGGCGCAGATACGCAGTATTTT
CASSQNRGADTQYF
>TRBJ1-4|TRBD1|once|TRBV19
TGTGCCAGTAGTTCCCGGACAGGGGGTGGTGAAAAACTGTTTTTT
CASSSRTGGGEKLFF
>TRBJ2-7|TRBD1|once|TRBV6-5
TGTGCCAGCAGTACCGGGACAGTGACCTACGAGCAGTACTTC
CASSTGTVTYEQYF
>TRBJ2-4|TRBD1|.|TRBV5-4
TGTGCCAGCAGCCTGGACAGGGGGGGAAACATTCAGTACTTC
CASSLDRGGNIQYF
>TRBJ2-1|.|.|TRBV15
TGTGCCACCAGCAGCAGAACAGCAAGCTCCTACAATGAGCAGTTCTTC
CATSSRTASSYNEQFF
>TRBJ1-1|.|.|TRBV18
TGTGCCAGCTCACCACTTATCGTCATCGGTGACACTGAAGCTTTCTTT
CASSPLIVIGDTEAFF
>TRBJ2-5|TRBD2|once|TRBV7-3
TGTGCCAGCAGCTTAGTCAGCGGGGGGGCCCGGGAGACCCAGTACTTC
CASSLVSGGARETQYF
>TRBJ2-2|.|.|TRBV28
TGTGCCAGCAGTTTACGAGAGGCCGGGGAGCTGTTTTTT
CASSLREAGELFF
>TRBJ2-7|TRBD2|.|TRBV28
TGTGCCAGCAGTCCGGGGGGAAGCGCTGGCGAGCAGTACTTC
CASSPGGSAGEQYF
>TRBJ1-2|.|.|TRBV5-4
TGTGCCAGCAGCTCGGACAGAAATTACTATGGCTACACCTTC
CASSSDRNYYGYTF
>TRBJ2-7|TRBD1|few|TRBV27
TGTGCCAGCAGTATAGGGACAGGGGTATCCGAGCAGTACTTC
CASSIGTGVSEQYF
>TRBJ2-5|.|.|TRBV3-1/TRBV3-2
TGTGCCAGCAGCCACAGTGCTGGGGGGGAGACCCAGTACTTC
CASSHSAGGETQYF
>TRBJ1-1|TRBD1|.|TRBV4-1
TGCGCCAGCAGCCCGAACAGGGGTTCAGGGACTGAAGCTTTCTTT
CASSPNRGSGTEAFF
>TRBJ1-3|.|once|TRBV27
TGTGCCAGCAAAGTGAGGAATAACTCTGGAAACACCATATATTTT
CASKVRNNSGNTIYF
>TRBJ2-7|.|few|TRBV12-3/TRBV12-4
TGTGCCAGCAGTTTCCGAGTGGTGGACGAGCAGTACTTC
CASSFRVVDEQYF
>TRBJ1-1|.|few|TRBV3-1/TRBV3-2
TGTGCCAGCAGCCAAGATTGGAGGACTGAAGCTTTCTTT
CASSQDWRTEAFF
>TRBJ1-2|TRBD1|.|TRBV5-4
TGTGCCAGCAGCTTGTCGGGTCAGGGGGCCAACTATGGCTACACCTTC
CASSLSGQGANYGYTF
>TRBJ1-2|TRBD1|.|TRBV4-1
TGCGCCAGCAGCCAACCCCGCGGCATGGACAGGGTGACTGGCTACACCTTC
CASSQPRGMDRVTGYTF
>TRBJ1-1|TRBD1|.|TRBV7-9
TGTGCCAGCAGCTTAGGAGGGACAGTACCCGGGGGAGCTTTCTTT
CASSLGGTVPGGAFF
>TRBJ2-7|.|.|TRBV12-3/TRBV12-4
TGTGCCAGCACTACAGGAGGGGGCAGGGAGCAGTACTTC
CASTTGGGREQYF
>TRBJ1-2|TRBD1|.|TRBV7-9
TGTGCCAGCAGTCCGGACAGGGGATCTGGCGGCTACACCTTC
CASSPDRGSGGYTF
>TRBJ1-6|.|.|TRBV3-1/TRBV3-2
TGTGCCAGCAGCCAGACACCAAATTCACCCCTCCACTTT
CASSQTPNSPLHF
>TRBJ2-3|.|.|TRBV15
TGTGCCACCAGCAGAGCTGCTTTGCAGGTAGCGCAGTATTTT
CATSRAALQVAQYF
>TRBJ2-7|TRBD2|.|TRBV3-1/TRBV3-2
TGTGCCAGCAGCAAGAGTAGCGGGGGGGCAGGCTACGAGCAGTACTTC
CASSKSSGGAGYEQYF
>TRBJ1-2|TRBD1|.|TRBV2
TGTGCCAGCAGCGGGGACAGGGATGGCTATGGCTACACCTTC
CASSGDRDGYGYTF
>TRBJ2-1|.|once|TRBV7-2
TGTGCCAGCAGCTTAGATGGTAGAGGTGAGCAGTTCTTC
CASSLDGRGEQFF
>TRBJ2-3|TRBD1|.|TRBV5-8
TGTGCCAGCAGCTCCGGACAGGGGCCGACAGATACGCAGTATTTT
CASSSGQGPTDTQYF
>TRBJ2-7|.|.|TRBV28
TGTGCCAGCAGTTCGGCTGTGGTGCTAGGCGAGCAGTACTTC
CASSSAVVLGEQYF
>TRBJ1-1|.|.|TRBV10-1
TGCGCCAGCAGTGCAGGGCGGAACACTGAAGCTTTCTTT
CASSAGRNTEAFF
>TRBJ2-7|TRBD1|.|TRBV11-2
TGTGCCAGCAGCTCACAGGGGGCGCAAAGGTACGAGCAGTACTTC
CASSSQGAQRYEQYF
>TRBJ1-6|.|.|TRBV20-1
TGCAGTGCTAGTGAGGCAGGGGCCTATAATTCACCCCTCCACTTT
CSASEAGAYNSPLHF
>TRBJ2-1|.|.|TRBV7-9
TGTGCCAGCAGCTTCCAGGGGTCCGATGAGCAGTTCTTC
CASSFQGSDEQFF
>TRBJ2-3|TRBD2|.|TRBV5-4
TGTGCCAGCAGCTTGGAGACTAGCGGGGGGGCCTCTGCAGATACGCAGTATTTT
CASSLETSGGASADTQYF
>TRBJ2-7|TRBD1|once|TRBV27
TGTGCCAGCAGGGGGAGACAGGGGCGCTACGAGCAGTACTTC
CASRGRQGRYEQYF
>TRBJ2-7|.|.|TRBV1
TGCACCAGCAGCCTAACCGCCCTGGTACAGGGGGCTTTCTCTTACGAGCAGTACTTC
CTSSLTALVQGAFSYEQYF
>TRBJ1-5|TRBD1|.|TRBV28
TGTGCCAGCAGTTTCGCGGACAGGGCCGTATCTCAGCCCCAGCATTTT
CASSFADRAVSQPQHF